The sequence of this TCR beta chain was determined in a study of blood T cell repertoires in COVID-19. How the authors handled the data: Researchers report that nucleated cell counts were estimated from reference gene primer amplification. The method was immunoSEQ multiplex PCR; TCRdb's version includes in-frame clones alone and lacks a portion of them. V, J and clone size reflect that table, while D and trimming were determined from the DNA. The sample lists about 150,000 clones; over 65% were seen once. The CDR3 spans 11 residues. V shed 4 bases and J shed 10 bases, with 10 bases lying between them.

The sample consisted of peripheral blood. The genes are TRBV12-3 or TRBV12-4 and TRBJ1-2; TRBD1 might be the D (5 bases). The sequence was obtained from a man older than 75 with acute or convalescent COVID-19. For the CDR3, the DNA is TGTGCCAGCAGTTCCGCAGGGTTCTACACCTTC. As protein: CASSSAGFYTF.